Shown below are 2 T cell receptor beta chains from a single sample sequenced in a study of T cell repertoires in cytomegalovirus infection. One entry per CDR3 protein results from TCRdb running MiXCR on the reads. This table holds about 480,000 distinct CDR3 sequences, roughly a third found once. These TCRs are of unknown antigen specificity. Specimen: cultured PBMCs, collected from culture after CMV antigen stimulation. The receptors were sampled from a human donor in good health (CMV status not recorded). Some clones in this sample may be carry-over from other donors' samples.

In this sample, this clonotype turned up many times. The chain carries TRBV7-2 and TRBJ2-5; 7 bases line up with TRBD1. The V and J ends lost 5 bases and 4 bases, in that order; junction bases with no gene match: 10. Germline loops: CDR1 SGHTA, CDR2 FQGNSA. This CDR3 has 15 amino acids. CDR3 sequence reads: CASSRTSGTAETQYF. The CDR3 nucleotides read TGTGCCAGCAGCAGGACCTCCGGGACAGCAGAGACCCAGTACTTC.

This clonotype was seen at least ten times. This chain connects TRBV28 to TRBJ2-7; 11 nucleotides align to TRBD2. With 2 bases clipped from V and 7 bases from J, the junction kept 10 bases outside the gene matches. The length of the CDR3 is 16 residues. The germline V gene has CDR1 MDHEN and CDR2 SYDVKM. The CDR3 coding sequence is TGTGCCAGCAGTTTAAGAACTAGCGGGAGAGTGCGAGAGCAGTACTTC. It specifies CASSLRTSGRVREQYF.